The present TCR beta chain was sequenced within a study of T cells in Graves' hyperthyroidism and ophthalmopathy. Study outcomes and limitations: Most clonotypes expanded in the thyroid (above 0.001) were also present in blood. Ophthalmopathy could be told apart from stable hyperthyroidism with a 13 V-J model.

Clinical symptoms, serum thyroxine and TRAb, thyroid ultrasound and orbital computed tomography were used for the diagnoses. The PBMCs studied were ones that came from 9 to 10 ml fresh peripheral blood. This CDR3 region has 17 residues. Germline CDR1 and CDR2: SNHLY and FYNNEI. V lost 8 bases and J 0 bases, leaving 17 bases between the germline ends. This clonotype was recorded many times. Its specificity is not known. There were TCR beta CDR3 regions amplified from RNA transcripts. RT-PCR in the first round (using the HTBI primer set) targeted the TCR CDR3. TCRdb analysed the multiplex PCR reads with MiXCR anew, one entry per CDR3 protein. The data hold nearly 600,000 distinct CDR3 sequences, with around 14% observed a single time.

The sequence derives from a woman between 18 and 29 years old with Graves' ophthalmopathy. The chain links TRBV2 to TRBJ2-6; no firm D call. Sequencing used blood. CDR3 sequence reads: CASSASAAPSGANVLTF. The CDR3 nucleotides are TGTGCCAGCTCCGCCTCGGCAGCTCCCTCTGGGGCCAACGTCCTGACTTTC.